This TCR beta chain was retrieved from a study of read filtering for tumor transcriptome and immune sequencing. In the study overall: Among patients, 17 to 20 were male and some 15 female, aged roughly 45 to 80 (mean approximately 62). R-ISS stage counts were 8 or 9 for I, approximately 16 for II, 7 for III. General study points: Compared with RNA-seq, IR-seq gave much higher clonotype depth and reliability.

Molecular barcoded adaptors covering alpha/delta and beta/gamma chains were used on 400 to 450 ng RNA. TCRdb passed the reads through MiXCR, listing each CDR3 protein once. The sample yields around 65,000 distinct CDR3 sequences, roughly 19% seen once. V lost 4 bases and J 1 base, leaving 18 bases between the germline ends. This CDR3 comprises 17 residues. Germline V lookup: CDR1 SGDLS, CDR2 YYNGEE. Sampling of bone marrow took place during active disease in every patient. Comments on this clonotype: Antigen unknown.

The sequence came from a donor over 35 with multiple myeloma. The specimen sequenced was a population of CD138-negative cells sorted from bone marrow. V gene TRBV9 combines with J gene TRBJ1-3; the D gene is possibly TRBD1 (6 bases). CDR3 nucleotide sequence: TGTGCCAGCAGCTCAACCCGGGACACGAGGTCTGGAAACACCATATATTTT. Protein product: CASSSTRDTRSGNTIYF. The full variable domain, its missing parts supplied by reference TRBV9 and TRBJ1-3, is DSGVTQTPKHLITATGQRVTLRCSPRSGDLSVYWYQQSLDQGLQFLIQYYNGEERAKGNILERFSAQQFPDLHSELNLSSLELGDSALYFCASSSTRDTRSGNTIYFGEGSWLTVV.